The rows below give T cell receptor beta chains drawn from one sample of a study of metastatic and nonmetastatic thyroid tumors. TCRdb re-analyzed the PCR reads using MiXCR. The sample carries 55,000 to 75,000 clones, around 19% recorded once. Sequencing was carried out using blood. The receptor source for this set is a female donor with papillary thyroid cancer or a benign thyroid nodule (not recorded which). Some clones in this sample may be carry-over from other donors' samples. CDR3s include the opening cysteine and the closing phenylalanine or tryptophan. D genes are given only for firm matches. The size of a clone is reported for some rows only, either as once, few or many, or as a class for expanded clones.

j_gene | d_gene | v_gene | abundance | CDR3nt | CDR3aa
TRBJ2-3 | - | TRBV5-5 | - | TGTGCCAGCAGCTTTTGGATGAGGGGGGCGGATACGCAGTATTTT | CASSFWMRGADTQYF
TRBJ1-3 | - | TRBV6-1 | few | TGTGCCAGCAGTCCGATGGGGGGGGCTGGAAACACCATATATTTT | CASSPMGGAGNTIYF
TRBJ2-3 | - | TRBV2 | many | TGTGCCAGGCGGCTACTCACAGATACGCAGTATTTT | CARRLLTDTQYF
TRBJ2-1 | - | TRBV24-1 | many | TGTGCCACCAGTGATCGACAGGCGTCCTCCTACAATGAGCAGTTCTTC | CATSDRQASSYNEQFF
TRBJ1-1 | - | TRBV3-1 | - | TGTGCCAGCAGCCATCAACAGGGTCTAGCTTTCTTT | CASSHQQGLAFF
TRBJ2-7 | TRBD2 | TRBV20-1 | - | TGCAGTGCTCCCACTAGCGGAAGCTCCTACGAGCAGTACTTC | CSAPTSGSSYEQYF
TRBJ2-2 | TRBD2 | TRBV12-3/TRBV12-4 | few | TGTGCCAGCAGATGGGGGACGGGGGGCACCGGGGAGCTGTTTTTT | CASRWGTGGTGELFF
TRBJ2-1 | - | TRBV27 | many | TGTGCCAGCAGTCCCTGGACTGAACGGAATGAGCAGTTCTTC | CASSPWTERNEQFF
TRBJ1-3 | - | TRBV5-1 | - | TGCGCCAGCAGCCTTAAGGCAGATACCACCTCTGGAAACACCATATATTTT | CASSLKADTTSGNTIYF
TRBJ1-4 | TRBD1 | TRBV3-1 | once | TGTGCCAGCAGCCGGGGCTTCGGACAGGGGAGTGAAAAGCTGTTTTTT | CASSRGFGQGSEKLFF
TRBJ2-1 | - | TRBV19 | - | TGTGCCAGTAGGCCGACAGGGAGGTACAATGAGCAGTTCTTC | CASRPTGRYNEQFF
TRBJ2-2 | - | TRBV30 | medium-sized | TGTGCCTGGAACGGCGCCGGGGAGCTGTTTTTT | CAWNGAGELFF
TRBJ1-5 | - | TRBV10-2 | many | TGCGCCAGCAGTGGCGGCGGAACAAATCAGCCCCAGCATTTT | CASSGGGTNQPQHF
TRBJ1-5 | - | TRBV24-1 | many | TGTGCCACCAGTGATTTCAGGGATACTCAGCCCCAGCATTTT | CATSDFRDTQPQHF
TRBJ2-3 | - | TRBV20-1 | many | TGCAGTGCTCCTTGGGGAATGGAGTATTTT | CSAPWGMEYF
TRBJ2-5 | - | TRBV11-2 | many | TGTGCCAGCAGACCTTGGGGGGACAGACAAGAGACCCAGTACTTC | CASRPWGDRQETQYF
TRBJ1-6 | - | TRBV7-9 | - | TGTGCCAGCAGTCAGGGAAGCTCCTATAATTCACCCCTCCACTTT | CASSQGSSYNSPLHF
TRBJ2-7 | TRBD2 | TRBV7-2 | - | TGTGCCAGCAGCACTTGGGGGGGCTACGAGCAGTACTTC | CASSTWGGYEQYF
TRBJ1-5 | TRBD1 | TRBV20-1 | - | TGCAGTGCTAGAGGGACAGGGTTACAGCCCCAGCATTTT | CSARGTGLQPQHF
TRBJ2-7 | - | TRBV4-2 | many | TGTGCCAGCAGCCAAGAGAGAGGGGGTTTAACTAGCGAGCAGTACTTC | CASSQERGGLTSEQYF
TRBJ2-3 | - | TRBV7-8 | many | TGTGCCCTCGGGAGGGGAGGGGGCAACACAGATACGCAGTATTTT | CALGRGGGNTDTQYF
TRBJ2-5 | TRBD1 | TRBV20-1 | - | TGCAGTGCCGAGACAGGGCAGACCCAGTACTTC | CSAETGQTQYF
TRBJ2-2 | - | TRBV7-3 | many | TGTGCCAGCAGCTTAAGCGGGATCGGGACCGGGGAGCTGTTTTTT | CASSLSGIGTGELFF
TRBJ2-7 | TRBD2 | TRBV20-1 | - | TGCAGTGCTAGAGTGGACGGGAGGGCGGGTTACGAGCAGTACTTC | CSARVDGRAGYEQYF